These 27 T cell receptor beta chains were all obtained from the same sample, sequenced in a study of regulatory and conventional T cells in RAG deficiency. Regulatory T cells were sorted from blood as CD4+ CD25-high CD127-low cells. Using immunoSEQ multiplex PCR, the repertoire was profiled, and TCRdb retains in-frame clones only, with some absent. The repertoire includes tens of thousands of clones, around 90% of them detected once, and around 0.82% sits in the top ten. This sample also appeared in a second study, on regulatory T cells. That study adds: The primer mix had 52 TRBV and 13 TRBJ primers.

The sample taken for sequencing was Tregs sorted from blood. These receptors were taken from a human donor in good health.

This clone was detected only once. The rearrangement joins TRBV5-1 to TRBJ1-6; D is unclear. V was trimmed by 5 bases and J by 13 bases, leaving 16 bases between them. The germline V gene encodes CDR1 SGHRS and CDR2 YFSETQ. This CDR3 comprises 13 residues. Written as DNA, the CDR3 is TGCGCCAGCAGACCGGATAAAACGGCGCCCCTCCACTTT. Protein product: CASRPDKTAPLHF.

V and J are TRBV6-1 and TRBJ2-7, with D unclear. V dropped 5 bases and J dropped 4 bases, with 6 bases sitting between them. The CDR3 is 11 residues long. CDR1 is MNHNS, CDR2 SASEGT, per germline. The DNA of the CDR3 is TGTGCCAGCAGTAGAAGTTACGAGCAGTACTTC. Amino acid sequence: CASSRSYEQYF.

The gene calls are TRBV7-9 and TRBJ1-4; 10 bases are a match to TRBD1. V was pared by 5 bases and J by 7 bases, with 10 bases of the junction left unmatched. CDR3 length: 16 amino acids. CDR1 and CDR2 from the germline V gene are SEHNR and FQNEAQ (reference sequence). The CDR3 spells CASSKGTGAGIEKLFF. DNA for the CDR3: TGTGCCAGCAGCAAAGGGACAGGGGCAGGGATTGAAAAACTGTTTTTT.

This sequence joins TRBV29-1 and TRBJ1-2, with TRBD1 identical over 8 bases. Trimming took 6 bases from V and 6 from J; bases not matched to a gene: 18. CDR3 length equals 16 residues. Looked up from germline, CDR1 is SQVTM and CDR2 is ANQGSEA. The CDR3 DNA is TGCAGCGTAGTCCGGGACAGGAGCAGGGGCCTCGATGGCTACACCTTC. As protein: CSVVRDRSRGLDGYTF.

The chain couples TRBV30 to TRBJ2-3; D is unresolved. Germline CDR1 reads GTSNPN; CDR2 reads SVGIG (reference sequence). The CDR3 extends over 10 amino acids. V lost 2 bases and J lost 14, with 11 bases in between. CDR3 in amino acids: CAWSSHRPYF. The CDR3 DNA sequence: TGTGCCTGGAGTAGTCATAGACCGTATTTT.

The chain has TRBV18 and TRBJ1-1, with D maybe TRBD1 (6 bases). Trimming shortened V by 4 bases and J by 2 bases, and 11 bases separated the two germline ends. In germline, CDR1 is KGHSH, CDR2 LQKENI. The CDR3 runs 14 residues. CDR3 in DNA: TGTGCCAGCTCACGACAGGCTTCAAACACTGAAGCTTTCTTT. Translation: CASSRQASNTEAFF.

This chain uses TRBV7-3 with TRBJ2-1; 7 bases line up with TRBD2. Germline V gives CDR1 SGHTA, CDR2 FQGTGA. This CDR3 region has 12 residues. V shed 2 bases and J 8 bases; nucleotides not matched to a gene: 0. For the CDR3, the DNA is TGTGCCAGCAGCTTAGGGGGGGATGAGCAGTTCTTC. It translates to CASSLGGDEQFF.

V usage is TRBV5-4 and J usage is TRBJ1-1, with TRBD1 matching 10 bases. Germline CDR1 is SGHNT and CDR2 is YYREEE (reference sequence). This CDR3 comprises 16 residues. V was clipped by 3 bases and J by 5 bases; unmatched bases: 10. CDR3 coding DNA: TGTGCCAGCAGCTCCAAAAGACAGGGGGCGAATACTGAAGCTTTCTTT. It specifies CASSSKRQGANTEAFF.

The V call is TRBV7-9, the J call TRBJ2-3, with 9 bases identical to TRBD2. The CDR3 has 15 amino acids. V shed 5 bases and J 8 bases; nucleotides not matched to a gene: 11. CDR1 is SEHNR and CDR2 is FQNEAQ in the germline V gene (reference sequence). CDR3 sequence: CASSPRRGGAGTQYF. As DNA, the CDR3 is TGTGCCAGCAGCCCCCGACGCGGGGGGGCCGGTACGCAGTATTTT.

This chain joins TRBV19 and TRBJ2-1; D not certain. Germline V gives CDR1 LNHDA, CDR2 SQIVND (reference sequence). The CDR3 totals 14 residues. Trimming took off 3 bases at V and 1 base at J, with 7 bases between the two ends. The CDR3 loop reads CASSIPRSYNEQFF. The CDR3 DNA reads as TGTGCCAGTAGTATTCCACGGTCCTACAATGAGCAGTTCTTC.

This chain connects TRBV18 to TRBJ1-5; D unclear. Germline CDR1 KGHSH, CDR2 LQKENI. V lost 2 bases and J 3 bases, leaving 11 bases between the germline ends. The CDR3 length is 15 residues. The CDR3 loop is CASSPYTSLNQPQHF. In DNA, the CDR3 is TGTGCCAGCTCACCATACACGAGCCTCAATCAGCCCCAGCATTTT. Supplemented by reference TRBV18 and TRBJ1-5, the full variable domain reads NAGVMQNPRHLVRRRGQEARLRCSPMKGHSHVYWYRQLPEEGLKFMVYLQKENIIDESGMPKERFSAEFPKEGPSILRIQQVVRGDSAAYFCASSPYTSLNQPQHFGDGTRLSIL.

The gene calls are TRBV5-4 and TRBJ1-2; D is uncertain. This CDR3 has 13 residues. CDR1 is SGHNT and CDR2 is YYREEE in the germline V gene (reference sequence). V gave up 8 bases and J gave up 0 bases, with 11 bases separating them. The CDR3 coding sequence is TGTGCCAGTAGACGGTGGACTAACTATGGCTACACCTTC. This sequence encodes CASRRWTNYGYTF.

The chain links TRBV10-3 to TRBJ2-1; either TRBD1 or TRBD2 may fit D (5 bases each). CDR3 length: 16 residues. V gave up 0 bases and J gave up 3 bases, with 12 bases separating them. CDR1 and CDR2 (germline): ENHRY, SYGVKD. The CDR3 sequence is CAISESRGVRYNEQFF. For the CDR3, the DNA is TGTGCCATCAGTGAGTCAAGAGGGGTTCGCTACAATGAGCAGTTCTTC.

V gene TRBV5-8 combines with J gene TRBJ2-2; 11 bases are a match to TRBD1. V was clipped by 4 bases and J by 3 bases; unmatched bases: 5. The CDR3 has 16 amino acids. Germline lookup yields CDR1 SGHTS and CDR2 YDEGEE. The CDR3, as DNA: TGTGCCAGCAGCCTGCCGGGACAGGGGGACACCGGGGAGCTGTTTTTT. Residues: CASSLPGQGDTGELFF.

This chain uses TRBV7-9 with TRBJ2-2, with no clear D. Germline loops: CDR1 SEHNR, CDR2 FQNEAQ (reference sequence). CDR3 length: 15 amino acids. V lost 2 bases, J lost 2 bases, and 9 bases lay in between. CDR3 sequence: CASSLIDTNTGELFF. In DNA form, the CDR3 reads TGTGCCAGCAGCTTAATCGACACCAACACCGGGGAGCTGTTTTTT.

This clone was detected a few times. The chain has TRBV19 and TRBJ2-2; D is unresolved. The CDR3 spans 12 residues. Trimming took off 10 bases at V and 6 bases at J, with 12 bases between the two ends. Germline V CDR1 and CDR2: LNHDA, SQIVND (reference sequence). As DNA, the CDR3 is TGTGCCACCCACCAGTTCCCCGGGGAGCTGTTTTTT. Its translation: CATHQFPGELFF.

The rearrangement links TRBV7-6 to TRBJ2-1; D uncertain. V lost 2 bases to trimming and J lost 4 bases, with 15 bases between them. Germline V gene lookup returns CDR1 SGHVS and CDR2 FNYEAQ. There are 16 residues in the CDR3. CDR3 DNA sequence: TGTGCCAGCAGCTTACCCTCGACGGCCGAGTACAATGAGCAGTTCTTC. Translation: CASSLPSTAEYNEQFF.

This chain joins TRBV5-5 and TRBJ2-3, with 7 nucleotides matching TRBD1. The length of the CDR3 is 16 residues. Germline trimming cut 0 bases from V and 0 bases from J; bases unmatched to any gene: 4. Germline CDR1 and CDR2: SGHKS and YYEKEE (reference sequence). The CDR3 bases are TGTGCCAGCAGCTTGGACAGGGGCCTTAGCACAGATACGCAGTATTTT. It is translated as CASSLDRGLSTDTQYF.

The chain couples TRBV12-2 to TRBJ2-2; no check of the table's D call, TRBD2, against the DNA was made. TRBV12-2 is a pseudogene locus. This CDR3 is built from 16 residues. CDR3 amino acids: CASTGLGPPRTGELFF. The CDR3 DNA sequence: TGTGCAAGTACCGGACTAGGGCCCCCGAGGACCGGGGAGCTGTTTTTT.

This rearrangement joins TRBV9 to TRBJ1-1, with a weak D call TRBD1 (5 bases). The CDR3 is made up of 15 amino acids. Trimming stripped 4 bases from V and 1 base from J, with 14 bases between. Germline values: CDR1 SGDLS, CDR2 YYNGEE. The CDR3 spells CASSPRSQGNTEAFF. The CDR3 DNA is TGTGCCAGCAGCCCCCGGAGCCAGGGGAACACTGAAGCTTTCTTT.

This clone came up a few times. The rearrangement links TRBV19 to TRBJ2-5; no definite D call. The CDR3 is made up of 13 amino acids. The V and J ends lost 1 base and 5 bases respectively, with 8 bases between them. Germline lookup yields CDR1 LNHDA and CDR2 SQIVND (reference sequence). CDR3 nucleotides: TGTGCCAGTAGTATAGTCGTGGGGGAGACCCAGTACTTC. Residues: CASSIVVGETQYF.

The V and J genes are TRBV6-1 and TRBJ2-7; D might be TRBD1 (6 bases). CDR3 size: 13 residues. CDR1 is MNHNS, CDR2 SASEGT, per germline. The V end lost 3 bases, the J end lost 0 bases, and 6 bases lay between the germline ends. This chain's CDR3 is CASSDRGSYEQYF. The CDR3 DNA reads TGTGCCAGCAGTGACAGGGGCTCCTACGAGCAGTACTTC.

The chain employs TRBV27 and TRBJ2-1; TRBD1 agrees at 8 bases. The J segment lost 8 bases and the V segment lost 5 bases, leaving 11 bases of the junction unmatched. The CDR3 spans 15 residues. Looked up from germline, CDR1 is MNHEY and CDR2 is SMNVEV (reference sequence). The CDR3 spells CASSPRQGMDDEQFF. The CDR3 DNA reads TGTGCCAGCAGTCCTCGACAGGGGATGGATGATGAGCAGTTCTTC.

The chain uses TRBV30 and TRBJ1-4; tentatively, D is TRBD1 (6 bases). The germline CDR1 and CDR2 sequences are GTSNPN and SVGIG (reference sequence). The V end lost 2 bases, the J end lost 7 bases, and 14 bases lay between the germline ends. This CDR3 is 14 amino acids long. The CDR3 sequence: CAWSRNWDTEKLFF. CDR3 coding DNA: TGTGCCTGGAGTAGGAATTGGGACACTGAAAAACTGTTTTTT.

V usage is TRBV5-1 and J usage is TRBJ2-5; possible D gene TRBD2, 6 bases. This CDR3 contains 17 residues. V was pared by 4 bases and J by 2 bases, with 21 bases between. CDR1 is SGHRS and CDR2 is YFSETQ in the germline V gene. The CDR3 spells CASSTPAEGLWQETQYF. In nucleotides, the CDR3 is TGCGCCAGCAGCACACCCGCGGAGGGCTTGTGGCAAGAGACCCAGTACTTC. Based on the CDR3 plus reference TRBV5-1 and TRBJ2-5, the full variable domain is KAGVTQTPRYLIKTRGQQVTLSCSPISGHRSVSWYQQTPGQGLQFLFEYFSETQRNKGNFPGRFSGRQFSNSRSEMNVSTLELGDSALYLCASSTPAEGLWQETQYFGPGTRLLVL.

V is TRBV7-2 and J is TRBJ2-3; D not resolved. Deletions cut 3 bases from V and 4 bases from J, with 5 bases between. The CDR3 runs 12 residues. CDR1 and CDR2 from the germline V gene are SGHTA and FQGNSA. CDR3 protein: CASSFHSDTQYF. The CDR3 bases are TGTGCCAGCAGCTTTCACTCAGATACGCAGTATTTT.

The chain links TRBV19 to TRBJ1-3; no definite D call. V lost 3 bases and J lost 2, with 11 bases in between. This CDR3 comprises 15 residues. CDR1 is LNHDA and CDR2 is SQIVND in the germline V gene (reference sequence). The CDR3 nucleotides are TGTGCCAGTAGTATCACGGGGTCTCCTGGAAACACCATATATTTT. Translating it yields CASSITGSPGNTIYF.